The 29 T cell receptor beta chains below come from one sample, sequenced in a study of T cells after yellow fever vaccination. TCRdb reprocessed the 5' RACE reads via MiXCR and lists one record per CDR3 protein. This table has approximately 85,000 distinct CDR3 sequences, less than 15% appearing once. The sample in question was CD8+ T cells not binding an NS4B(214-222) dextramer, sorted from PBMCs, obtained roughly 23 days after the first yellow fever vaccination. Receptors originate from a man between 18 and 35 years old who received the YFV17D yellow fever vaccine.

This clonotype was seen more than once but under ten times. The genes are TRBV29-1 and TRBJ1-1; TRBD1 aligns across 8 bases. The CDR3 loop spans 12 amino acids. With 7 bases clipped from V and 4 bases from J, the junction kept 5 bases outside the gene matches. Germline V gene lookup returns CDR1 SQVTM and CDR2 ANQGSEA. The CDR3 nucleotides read TGCAGCGCCTGCACAGGGGGCACTGAAGCTTTCTTT. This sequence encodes CSACTGGTEAFF.

The CDR3 DNA is TGTGCCAGCAGCTTAGCGTCGGGGAACTCCATGAACACTGAAGCTTTCTTT. It specifies CASSLASGNSMNTEAFF. The J gene is TRBJ1-1, the V gene TRBV11-1; no firm D call. This CDR3 has 17 amino acids. Trimming removed 0 bases from V and 0 bases from J, with 14 bases in between. The germline V gene has CDR1 SGHAT and CDR2 FQDESV (reference sequence).

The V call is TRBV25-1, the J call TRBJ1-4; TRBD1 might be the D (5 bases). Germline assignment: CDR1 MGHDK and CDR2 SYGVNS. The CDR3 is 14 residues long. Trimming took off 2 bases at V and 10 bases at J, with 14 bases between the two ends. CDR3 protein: CASSEQLLGGKLFF. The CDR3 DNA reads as TGTGCCAGCAGTGAACAACTCCTCGGGGGAAAACTGTTTTTT.

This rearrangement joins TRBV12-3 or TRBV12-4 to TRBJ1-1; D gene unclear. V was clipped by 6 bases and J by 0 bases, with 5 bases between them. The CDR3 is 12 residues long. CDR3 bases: TGTGCCAGCAGCCTCATGAACACTGAAGCTTTCTTT. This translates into CASSLMNTEAFF.

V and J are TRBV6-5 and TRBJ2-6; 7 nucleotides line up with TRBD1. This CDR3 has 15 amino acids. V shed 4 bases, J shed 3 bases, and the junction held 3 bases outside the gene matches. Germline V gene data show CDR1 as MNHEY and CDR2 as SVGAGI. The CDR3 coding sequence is TGTGCCAGCAGTTTTACAGGGGTTGGGGCCAACGTCCTGACTTTC. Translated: CASSFTGVGANVLTF.

CDR3: CAISESGTGDTEAFF. The CDR3 DNA is TGTGCCATCAGTGAGTCAGGTACCGGGGACACTGAAGCTTTCTTT. The chain employs TRBV10-3 and TRBJ1-1; D is unresolved. Germline CDR1 is ENHRY and CDR2 is SYGVKD. The CDR3 consists of 15 residues. V was clipped by 0 bases and J by 3 bases, with 11 bases between them.

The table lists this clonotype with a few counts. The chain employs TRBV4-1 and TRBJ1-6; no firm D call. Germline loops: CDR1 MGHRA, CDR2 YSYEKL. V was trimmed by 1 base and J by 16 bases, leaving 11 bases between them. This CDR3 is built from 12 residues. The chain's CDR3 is CASSQGLLGLHF. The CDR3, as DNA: TGCGCCAGCAGCCAAGGCCTTTTGGGACTCCACTTT.

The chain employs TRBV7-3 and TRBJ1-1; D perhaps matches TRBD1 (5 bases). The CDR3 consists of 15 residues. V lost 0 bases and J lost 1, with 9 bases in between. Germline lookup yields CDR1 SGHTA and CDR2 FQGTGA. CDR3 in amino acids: CASSLTPGANTEAFF. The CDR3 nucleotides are TGTGCCAGCAGCTTAACACCCGGGGCGAACACTGAAGCTTTCTTT.

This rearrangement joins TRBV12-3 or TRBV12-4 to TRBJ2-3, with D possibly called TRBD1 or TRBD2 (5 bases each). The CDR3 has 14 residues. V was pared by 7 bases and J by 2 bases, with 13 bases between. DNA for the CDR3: TGTGCCAGCACACCCCAGGGACCCACAGATACGCAGTATTTT. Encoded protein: CASTPQGPTDTQYF.

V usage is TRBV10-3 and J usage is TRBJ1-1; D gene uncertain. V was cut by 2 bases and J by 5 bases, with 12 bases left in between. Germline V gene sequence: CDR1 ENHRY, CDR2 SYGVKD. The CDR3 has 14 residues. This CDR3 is CAISEEGRGTEAFF. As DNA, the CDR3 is TGTGCCATCAGTGAGGAGGGCAGAGGAACTGAAGCTTTCTTT.

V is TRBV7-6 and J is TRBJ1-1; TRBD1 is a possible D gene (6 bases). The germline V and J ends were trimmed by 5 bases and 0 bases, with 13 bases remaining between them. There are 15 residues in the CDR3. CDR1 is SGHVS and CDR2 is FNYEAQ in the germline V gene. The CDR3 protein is CASSRQGLLNTEAFF. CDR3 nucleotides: TGTGCCAGCAGCCGGCAGGGGCTTTTGAACACTGAAGCTTTCTTT. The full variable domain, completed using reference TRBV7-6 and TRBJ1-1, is GAGVSQSPRYKVTKRGQDVALRCDPISGHVSLYWYRQALGQGPEFLTYFNYEAQQDKSGLPNDRFSAERPEGSISTLTIQRTEQRDSAMYRCASSRQGLLNTEAFFGQGTRLTVV.

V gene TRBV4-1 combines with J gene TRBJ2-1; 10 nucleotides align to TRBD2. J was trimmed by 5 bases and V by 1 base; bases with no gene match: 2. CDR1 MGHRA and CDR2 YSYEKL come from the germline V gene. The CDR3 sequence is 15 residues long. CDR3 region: CASSQVAGGDNEQFF. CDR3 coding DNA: TGCGCCAGCAGCCAAGTAGCGGGGGGTGACAATGAGCAGTTCTTC.

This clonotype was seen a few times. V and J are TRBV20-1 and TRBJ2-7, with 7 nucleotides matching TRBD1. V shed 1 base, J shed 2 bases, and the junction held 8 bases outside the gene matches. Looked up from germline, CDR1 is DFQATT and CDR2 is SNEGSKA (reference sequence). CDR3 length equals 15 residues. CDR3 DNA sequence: TGCAGTGCTAGAGGGAGGACAGGCGTTACCTACGAGCAGTACGTC. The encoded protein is CSARGRTGVTYEQYV.

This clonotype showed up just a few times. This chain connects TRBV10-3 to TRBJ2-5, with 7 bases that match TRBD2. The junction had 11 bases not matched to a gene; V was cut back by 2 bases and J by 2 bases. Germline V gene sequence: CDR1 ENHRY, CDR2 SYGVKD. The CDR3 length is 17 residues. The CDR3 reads CAISELEGAGDQETQYF. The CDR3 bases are TGTGCCATCAGTGAGCTGGAAGGGGCGGGGGATCAAGAGACCCAGTACTTC.

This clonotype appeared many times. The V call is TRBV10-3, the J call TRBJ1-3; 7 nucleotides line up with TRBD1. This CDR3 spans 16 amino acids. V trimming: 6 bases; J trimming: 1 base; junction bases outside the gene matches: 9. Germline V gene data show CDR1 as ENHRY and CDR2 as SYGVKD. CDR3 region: CAIRSITGDSGNTIYF. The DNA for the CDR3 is TGTGCCATCAGATCGATAACAGGGGATTCTGGAAACACCATATATTTT.

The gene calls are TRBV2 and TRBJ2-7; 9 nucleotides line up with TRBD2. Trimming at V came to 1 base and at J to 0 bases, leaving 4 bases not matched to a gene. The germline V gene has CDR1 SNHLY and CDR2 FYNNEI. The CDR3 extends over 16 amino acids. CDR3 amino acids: CASSEERGAGSYEQYF. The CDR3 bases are TGTGCCAGCAGTGAAGAGCGGGGGGCTGGCTCCTACGAGCAGTACTTC.

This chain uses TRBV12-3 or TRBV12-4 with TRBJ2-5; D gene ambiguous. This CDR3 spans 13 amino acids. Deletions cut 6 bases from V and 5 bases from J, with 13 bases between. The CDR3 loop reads CASRKPQDETQYF. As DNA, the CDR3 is TGTGCCAGCAGGAAACCCCAAGATGAGACCCAGTACTTC.

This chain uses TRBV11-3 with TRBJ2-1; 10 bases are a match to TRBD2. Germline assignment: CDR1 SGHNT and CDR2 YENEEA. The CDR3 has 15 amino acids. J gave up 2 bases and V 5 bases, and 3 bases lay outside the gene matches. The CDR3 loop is CASSMSGGAYNEQFF. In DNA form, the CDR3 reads TGTGCCAGCAGCATGAGCGGGGGGGCCTACAATGAGCAGTTCTTC.

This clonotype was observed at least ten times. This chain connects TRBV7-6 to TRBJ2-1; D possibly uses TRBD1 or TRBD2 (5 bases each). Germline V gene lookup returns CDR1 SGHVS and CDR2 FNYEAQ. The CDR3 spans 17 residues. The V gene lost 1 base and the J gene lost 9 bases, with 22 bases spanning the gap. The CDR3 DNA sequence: TGTGCCAGCAGCTTAGTGGGAGCAGGGAGAGGATTTGGTGAGCAGTTCTTC. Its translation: CASSLVGAGRGFGEQFF.

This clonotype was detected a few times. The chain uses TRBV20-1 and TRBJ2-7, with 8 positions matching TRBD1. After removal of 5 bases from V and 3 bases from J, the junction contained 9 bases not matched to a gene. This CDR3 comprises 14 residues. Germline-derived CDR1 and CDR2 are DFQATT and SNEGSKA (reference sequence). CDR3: CSASPGGAGYEQYF. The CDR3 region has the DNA TGCAGTGCTTCACCAGGGGGCGCTGGCTACGAGCAGTACTTC.

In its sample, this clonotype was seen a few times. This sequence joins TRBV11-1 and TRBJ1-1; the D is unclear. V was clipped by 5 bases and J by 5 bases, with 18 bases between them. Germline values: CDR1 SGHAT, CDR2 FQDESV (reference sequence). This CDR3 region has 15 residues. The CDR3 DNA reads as TGTGCCAGCAGCATCCCCTTGGGCCCGGGAACTGAAGCTTTCTTT. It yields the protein CASSIPLGPGTEAFF.

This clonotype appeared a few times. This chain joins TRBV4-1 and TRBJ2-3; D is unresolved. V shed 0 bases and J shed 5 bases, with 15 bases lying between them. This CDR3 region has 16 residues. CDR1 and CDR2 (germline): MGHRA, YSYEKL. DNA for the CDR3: TGCGCCAGCAGCCAAGACGGGCTATCTTTTGGAGATACGCAGTATTTT. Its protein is CASSQDGLSFGDTQYF.

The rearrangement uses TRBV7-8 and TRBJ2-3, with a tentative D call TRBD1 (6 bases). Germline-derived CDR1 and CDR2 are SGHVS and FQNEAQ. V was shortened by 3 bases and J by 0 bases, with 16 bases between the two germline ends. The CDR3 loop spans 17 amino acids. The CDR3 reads CASSFPGQLLSTDTQYF. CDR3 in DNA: TGTGCCAGCAGCTTCCCCGGACAGCTACTAAGCACAGATACGCAGTATTTT.

The CDR3 loop reads CASSPPGHTGELFF. In DNA, the CDR3 is TGTGCCAGCAGTCCCCCGGGGCATACCGGGGAGCTGTTTTTT. J is TRBJ2-2 and V is TRBV6-1; D possibly uses TRBD1 or TRBD2 (5 bases each). This CDR3 has 14 residues. Germline values: CDR1 MNHNS, CDR2 SASEGT. V shed 5 bases and J shed 5 bases, with 12 bases lying between them.

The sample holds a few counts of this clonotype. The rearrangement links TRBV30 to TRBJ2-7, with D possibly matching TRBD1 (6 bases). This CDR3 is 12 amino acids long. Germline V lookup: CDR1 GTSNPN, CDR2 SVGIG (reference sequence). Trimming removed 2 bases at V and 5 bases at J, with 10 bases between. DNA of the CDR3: TGTGCCTGGAGTACAGGGTCCCACGAGCAGTACTTC. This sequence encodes CAWSTGSHEQYF. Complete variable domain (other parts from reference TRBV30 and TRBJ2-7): SQTIHQWPATLVQPVGSPLSLECTVEGTSNPNLYWYRQAAGRGLQLLFYSVGIGQISSEVPQNLSASRPQDRQFILSSKKLLLSDSGFYLCAWSTGSHEQYFGPGTRLTVT.

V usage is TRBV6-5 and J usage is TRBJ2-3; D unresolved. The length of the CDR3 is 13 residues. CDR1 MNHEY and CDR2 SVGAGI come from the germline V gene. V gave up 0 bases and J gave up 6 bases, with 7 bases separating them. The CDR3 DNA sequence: TGTGCCAGCAGTTACTCAGTACGGGATACGCAGTATTTT. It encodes CASSYSVRDTQYF.

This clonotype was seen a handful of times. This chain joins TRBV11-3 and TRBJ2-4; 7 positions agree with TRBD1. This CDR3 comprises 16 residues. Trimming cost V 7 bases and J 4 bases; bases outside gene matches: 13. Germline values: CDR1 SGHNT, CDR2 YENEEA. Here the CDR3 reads CASIPNRGSRKNIQYF. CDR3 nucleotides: TGTGCCAGCATTCCTAACAGGGGCTCCCGAAAAAACATTCAGTACTTC.

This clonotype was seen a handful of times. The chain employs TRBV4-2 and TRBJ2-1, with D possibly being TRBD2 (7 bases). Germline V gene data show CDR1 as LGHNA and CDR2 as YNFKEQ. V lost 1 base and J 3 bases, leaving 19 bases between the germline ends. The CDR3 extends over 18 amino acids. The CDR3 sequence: CASSQGNFGGGLYNEQFF. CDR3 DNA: TGTGCCAGCAGCCAAGGTAATTTCGGCGGGGGCCTCTACAATGAGCAGTTCTTC.

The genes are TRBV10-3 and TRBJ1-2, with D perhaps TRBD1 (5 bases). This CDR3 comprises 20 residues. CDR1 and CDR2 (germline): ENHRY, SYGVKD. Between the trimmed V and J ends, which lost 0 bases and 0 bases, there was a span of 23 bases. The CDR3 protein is CAISESESGALGLANYGYTF. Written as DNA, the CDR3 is TGTGCCATCAGTGAGTCCGAATCCGGGGCCCTCGGGTTAGCTAACTATGGCTACACCTTC.